Described below is a single T cell receptor (beta chain) sequence and its context. These data originate in a study of control samples from healthy donors and cancer patients. Sequenced by immunoSEQ multiplex PCR; TCRdb stores in-frame clones only, minus some. The sample lists roughly 100,000 clones, around 88% occurring once. The CDR3 is 16 amino acids. Trimming removed 5 bases at V and 13 bases at J, with 24 bases between. From germline, CDR1 is SGHTA and CDR2 FQGNSA. This sequence originates from a man in his fifties or sixties with lung cancer. The specimen was PBMCs. The chain combines TRBV7-2 with TRBJ1-6; D uncertain. The CDR3 protein is CASSTSMWREEAPLHF. The DNA of the CDR3 is TGTGCCAGCAGCACCTCGATGTGGCGGGAAGAAGCTCCCCTCCACTTT. The full variable domain, its missing parts supplied by reference TRBV7-2 and TRBJ1-6, is GAGVSQSPSNKVTEKGKDVELRCDPISGHTALYWYRQSLGQGLEFLIYFQGNSAPDKSGLPSDRFSAERTGGSVSTLTIQRTQQEDSAVYLCASSTSMWREEAPLHFGNGTRLTVT.